This T cell receptor (beta chain) was found in a study of blood T cell repertoires in COVID-19 (dated by TCRdb to the early 2020s). Study-wide context: Collaborator samples came from the United States, Italy and Spain and covered acute and convalescent phases of COVID-19. The dataset comprised deeply sampled blood TCRbeta repertoires from subjects exposed to, actively infected with, or recovered from COVID-19. Samples were obtained from the ongoing ImmuneRACE study (first 160 participants) and from some 1,300 subjects provided by 6 global collaborators. Nearly every sample came with metadata listing a de-identified subject ID, COVID-19 status, age in years and sex. HLA class I and class II types, where available, came from metadata supplied by the sample provider rather than from assay-based typing. The repertoires were released in a freely available public database meant as a resource for research on the immune response to SARS-CoV-2. The material from the prospective study consisted of cDNA or gDNA derived from T cells, B-cell-depleted T cells, or PBMCs. Broad study findings and their caveats: Clinical and demographic metadata were provided uncurated, with the amount varying by source and participant.

From a lookup of the germline V gene (reference sequence), CDR1 and CDR2 are LNHNV and YYDKDF. The junction carries 18 bases between V and J, which are trimmed by 1 base and 3 bases respectively. The CDR3 goes from the cysteine to the phenylalanine over 17 residues. Only the CDR3 DNA stays, 51 bases, in frame from base 1. This clone has a single count. Its recognized antigen is unknown. No base quality values were provided; no much bigger clone lies one nucleotide off. Whole blood was collected in K2EDTA tubes by collaborating institutions according to the institutions' own protocols. For TCRbeta analysis, collaborators shipped samples in one of three forms: frozen whole blood, isolated PBMCs, or DNA extracted from either of those sample types. The immunoSEQ Assay, a bias-controlled multiplex PCR, was used to amplify TCRbeta CDR3 regions from genomic DNA. The original methods were these. The number of nucleated cells in each sample was estimated by amplification of reference gene primers within the assay. To quantify the absolute abundance of each unique TCRbeta CDR3 rearrangement, sequence reads were collapsed and filtered. For each sample, productive Simpson clonality was calculated as the square root of Simpson's diversity index across productive rearrangements. This is the immuneACCESS table as TCRdb keeps it, with only in-frame sequences that have V and J called. A part of the clones is gone; compared with another copy, unresolved V genes explain less than half, and the rest is unexplained. V, J and clone size reflect that table, while D and trimming were determined from the DNA. The sample includes 100,000 to 150,000 clones, with around 87% observed a single time. The biggest ten clones account for approximately 3.3% of the sample.

The receptor comes from a woman aged 60 to 75 with acute or convalescent COVID-19. The chain employs TRBV15 and TRBJ1-1; TRBD1 is perhaps the D gene, given 6 matching bases. Sequencing used peripheral blood. At the DNA level, the sequence is TGTGCCACCAGCAGAGTAGTAGATCGGGGGGCACACACTGAAGCTTTCTTT. This sequence encodes CATSRVVDRGAHTEAFF.